The clone carrying this T cell receptor beta chain was detected once. These data belong to a study of technical replicates of blood from a handful of donors. The data were produced by immunoSEQ multiplex PCR, yet TCRdb's version contains in-frame clones alone and is incomplete. This sample has almost 90,000 clones; approximately 95% occur once, and the top ten carry around 0.36%. The material sequenced was T cells isolated from PBMCs. The receptor comes from a human donor in good health.

This CDR3 reads CASTGTGELFF. The CDR3 region has the DNA TGTGCCAGCACCGGCACCGGGGAGCTGTTTTTT. This chain links TRBV11-3 with TRBJ2-2; D call uncertain. CDR3 length: 11 residues. With 7 bases removed from V and 4 bases from J, the gap between germline ends came to 4 bases. Germline V CDR1 and CDR2: SGHNT, YENEEA.